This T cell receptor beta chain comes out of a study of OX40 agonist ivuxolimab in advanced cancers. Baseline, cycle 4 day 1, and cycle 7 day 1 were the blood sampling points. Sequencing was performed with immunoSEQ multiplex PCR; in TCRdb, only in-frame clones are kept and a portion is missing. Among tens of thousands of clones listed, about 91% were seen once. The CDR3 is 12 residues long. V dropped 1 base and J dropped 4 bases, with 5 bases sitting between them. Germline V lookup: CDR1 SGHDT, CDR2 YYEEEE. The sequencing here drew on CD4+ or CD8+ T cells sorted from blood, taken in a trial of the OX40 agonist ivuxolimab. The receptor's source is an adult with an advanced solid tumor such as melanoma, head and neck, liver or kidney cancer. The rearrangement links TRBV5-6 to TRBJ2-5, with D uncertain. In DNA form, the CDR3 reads TGTGCCAGCAGCTTGAACAGAGAGACCCAGTACTTC. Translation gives CASSLNRETQYF.